Detailed here is one TCR beta chain. This sample is part of a study of blood T cell repertoires in COVID-19. Study-wide context: There were acute and convalescent COVID-19 samples, and they came from the United States, Italy and Spain. Sources were T cells, B-cell-depleted T cells, or PBMCs; the material itself was cDNA or gDNA.

How the authors handled the data: Reference gene primer amplification gave nucleated cell count estimates. TCRdb's copy holds only in-frame clones and misses some; the assay was immunoSEQ multiplex PCR. V, J and clone size reflect that table, while D and trimming were determined from the DNA. The sample has 400,000 to 450,000 clones, approximately 90% seen once; the top ten hold about 1.6%. CDR1 LNHDA and CDR2 SQIVND come from the germline V gene (reference sequence). This CDR3 contains 14 residues. The ends lost 5 bases at V and 7 bases at J; junction bases unmatched: 7. Enrollment of patients from Seattle took place during active infection, with longitudinal follow-up.

The rearrangement links TRBV19 to TRBJ2-7, with TRBD1 identical over 11 bases. The clonotype was recovered from a woman aged 35 to 49 with COVID-19, enrolled during active disease. The sequenced sample consisted of peripheral blood. CDR3: CASSSGQGAEEQYF. The CDR3 DNA sequence: TGTGCCAGTAGTTCTGGACAGGGGGCGGAAGAGCAGTACTTC.